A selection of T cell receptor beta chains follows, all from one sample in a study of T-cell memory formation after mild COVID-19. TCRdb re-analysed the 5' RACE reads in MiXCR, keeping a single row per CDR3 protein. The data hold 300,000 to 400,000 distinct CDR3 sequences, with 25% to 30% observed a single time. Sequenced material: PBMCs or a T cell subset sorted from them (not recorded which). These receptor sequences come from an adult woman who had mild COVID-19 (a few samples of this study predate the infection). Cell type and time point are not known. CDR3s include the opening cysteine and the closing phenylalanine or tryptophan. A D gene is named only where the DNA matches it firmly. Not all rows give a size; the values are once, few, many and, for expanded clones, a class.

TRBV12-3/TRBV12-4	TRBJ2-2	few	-	TGTGCCAGCAGTCCCCCCCGTACTAACACCGGGGAGCTGTTTTTT	CASSPPRTNTGELFF
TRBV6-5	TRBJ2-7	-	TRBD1	TGTGCCAGCAGTCCCCCCCCGACAGGGGCCTCCTACGAGCAGTACTTC	CASSPPPTGASYEQYF
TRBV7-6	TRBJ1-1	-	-	TGTGCCAGCAGCTTTTATGCGGGGGACACTGAAGCTTTCTTT	CASSFYAGDTEAFF
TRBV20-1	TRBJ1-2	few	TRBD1	TGCAGTGCTAGAGGGGACAGGGGGAACTATGGCTACACCTTC	CSARGDRGNYGYTF
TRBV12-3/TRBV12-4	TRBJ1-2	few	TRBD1	TGTGCCAGCAGGCTACAGGGGAGGAAGGGCTACACCTTC	CASRLQGRKGYTF
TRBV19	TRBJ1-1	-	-	TGTGCCAGTAGAGGCAGGGCGGACGCTTTCTTT	CASRGRADAFF
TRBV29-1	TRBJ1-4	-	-	TGCAGCGTTGGTGGGGGGTTCGGCGAAAAACTGTTTTTT	CSVGGGFGEKLFF
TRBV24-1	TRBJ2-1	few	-	TGTGCCACCAGTGATTTTGCTAAGGGAGCGGCCATGGGGCAGTTCTTC	CATSDFAKGAAMGQFF
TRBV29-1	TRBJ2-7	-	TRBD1	TGCAGCGTTGGGAGGACAGGACCCTACGAGCAGTACTTC	CSVGRTGPYEQYF
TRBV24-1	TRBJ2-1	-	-	TGTGCCACCAGTGATCATCTCGACTCCCGCGATGAGCAGTTCTTC	CATSDHLDSRDEQFF
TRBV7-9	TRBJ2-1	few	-	TGTGCCAGCAGCTTACGTTTTGGTGTTGGGTTCTTC	CASSLRFGVGFF
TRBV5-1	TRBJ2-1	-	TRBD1	TGCGCCAGCGATGCGGGACAGGGGACCTACAATGAGCAGTTCTTC	CASDAGQGTYNEQFF
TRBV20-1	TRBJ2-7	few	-	TGCAGTGCTAGAGACAGGGAGTCAGAGCAGTACTTC	CSARDRESEQYF
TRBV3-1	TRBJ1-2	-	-	TGTGCCAGCAGCCAAGATTGGACAGAGAACTATGGCTACACCTTC	CASSQDWTENYGYTF
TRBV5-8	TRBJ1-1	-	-	TGTGCCAGCAGCTTGGCCCTAATCGCGGTTACGAACACTGAAGCTTTCTTT	CASSLALIAVTNTEAFF
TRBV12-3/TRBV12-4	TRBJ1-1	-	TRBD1	TGTGCCAGCAGTCCCCAGGGGGTGACAGCTGAAGCTTTCTTT	CASSPQGVTAEAFF
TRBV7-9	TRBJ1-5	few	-	TGTGCCAGCAGCTCGGGGGGCGGGGTCGGTCAGCCCCAGCATTTT	CASSSGGGVGQPQHF
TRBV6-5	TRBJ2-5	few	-	TGTGCCAGCAGCACAGGTTACCAAGAGACCCAGTACTTC	CASSTGYQETQYF
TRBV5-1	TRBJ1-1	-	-	TGCGCCAGCAGCTTGGCCCCGGGGCGAGGGGGGACTGAAGCTTTCTTT	CASSLAPGRGGTEAFF
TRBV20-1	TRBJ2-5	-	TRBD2	TGCAGTGCTAGAAACCGAGGGCGGGGGGGAGAGACCCAGTACTTC	CSARNRGRGGETQYF
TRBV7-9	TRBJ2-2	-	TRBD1	TGTGCCAGCAGCTGGAGGACAGGGGGCGCCGGGGAGCTGTTTTTT	CASSWRTGGAGELFF
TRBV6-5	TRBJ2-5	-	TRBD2	TGTGCCAGCAGTCGGGGGAGGGGAGAGACCCAGTACTTC	CASSRGRGETQYF
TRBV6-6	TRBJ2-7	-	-	TGTGCCAGCAGTTCTACCACTGTCCACGAGCAGTACTTC	CASSSTTVHEQYF
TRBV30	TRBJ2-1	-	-	TGTGCCTGGAGTGTACCCCTCCTACAGCGCGGTGAGCAGTTCTTC	CAWSVPLLQRGEQFF
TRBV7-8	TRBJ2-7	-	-	TGTGCCAGCAGCACCACCGCCGGGGCATACTACGAGCAGTACTTC	CASSTTAGAYYEQYF
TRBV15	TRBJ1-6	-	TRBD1	TGTGCCACCAGCAGTGACAGGGGGCGGAATTCACCCCTCCACTTT	CATSSDRGRNSPLHF
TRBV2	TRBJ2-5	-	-	TGTGCCATGTATAACCTGGATCGGACCCAGTACTTC	CAMYNLDRTQYF
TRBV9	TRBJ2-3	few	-	TGTGCCAGCAGCCGTCCGAGCAGTACGCAGTATTTT	CASSRPSSTQYF
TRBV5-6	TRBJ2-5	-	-	TGTGCCAGCAGCTTGGACAGGGTTTCGGAGACCCAGTACTTC	CASSLDRVSETQYF
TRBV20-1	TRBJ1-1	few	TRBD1	TGCAGTGCCCCCGGGACAGACGGTTCTGACACTGAAGCTTTCTTT	CSAPGTDGSDTEAFF
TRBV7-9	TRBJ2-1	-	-	TGTGCCAGCAGCCCGACGGGGAGTAACAATGAGCAGTTCTTC	CASSPTGSNNEQFF
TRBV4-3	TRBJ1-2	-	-	TGCGCCAGCAGCCAAGACCGGGACACCTACTATGGCTACACCTTC	CASSQDRDTYYGYTF
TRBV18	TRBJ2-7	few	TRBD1	TGTGCCAGCTCACCACCGGGGACAGGGACCGAGCAGTACTTC	CASSPPGTGTEQYF
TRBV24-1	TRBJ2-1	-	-	TGTGCCACCAGTGACGGCTCTATCCAGTTCTTC	CATSDGSIQFF
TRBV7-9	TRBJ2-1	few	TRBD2	TGTGCCAGCAGGATTAGCGGGAGGTCAAGCTCCTACAATGAGCAGTTCTTC	CASRISGRSSSYNEQFF
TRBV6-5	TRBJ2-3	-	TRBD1	TGTGCCAGCAGTTTACCCACGGACAGGGGGATACGGCCCACAGATACGCAGTATTTT	CASSLPTDRGIRPTDTQYF
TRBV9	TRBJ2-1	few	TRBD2	TGTGCCAGCAGCGCCACGGGGGGAAGGGACAATGAGCAGTTCTTC	CASSATGGRDNEQFF
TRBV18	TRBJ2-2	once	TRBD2	TGTGCCAGCTCACCCCTAGCGGGAACGAACACCGGGGAGCTGTTTTTT	CASSPLAGTNTGELFF
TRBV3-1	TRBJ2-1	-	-	TGTGCCAGCAGCCAAGTGCCCAAGGGGGGTTACAATGAGCAGTTCTTC	CASSQVPKGGYNEQFF
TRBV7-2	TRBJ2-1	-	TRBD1	TGTGCCAGCAGCACCGGGACAGGGTCATATGAGCAGTTCTTC	CASSTGTGSYEQFF
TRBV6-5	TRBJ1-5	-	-	TGTGCCAGCAGCCAGTCGGCACTATGGAGCAATCAGCCCCAGCATTTT	CASSQSALWSNQPQHF
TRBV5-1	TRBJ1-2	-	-	TGCGCCAGCAGCTTGGACCCCAACGGGGGTTCCGATGGCTACACCTTC	CASSLDPNGGSDGYTF
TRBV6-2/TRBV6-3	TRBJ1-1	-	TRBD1	TGTGCCAGCAGACGCCCTCCGGGACAGCTCACTGAAGCTTTCTTT	CASRRPPGQLTEAFF
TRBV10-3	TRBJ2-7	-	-	TGTGCCATCAGGGCGGGCTCCTACGAGCAGTACTTC	CAIRAGSYEQYF
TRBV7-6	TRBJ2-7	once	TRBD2	TGTGCCAGCAGCATTATAGCGGGGGGATACGAGCAGTACTTC	CASSIIAGGYEQYF
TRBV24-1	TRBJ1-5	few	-	TGTGCCACCAGTGATCCGAGGGCCGGGGACCTAGAGCCCCAGCATTTT	CATSDPRAGDLEPQHF
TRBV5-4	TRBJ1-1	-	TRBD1	TGTGCCAGCAGCCCGGGACAGCCCCGCCGAGCTTTCTTT	CASSPGQPRRAFF
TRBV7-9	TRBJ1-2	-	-	TGTGCCAGCAGCTTAGAGATTCAGTGGCTCAGGGGCTACACCTTC	CASSLEIQWLRGYTF
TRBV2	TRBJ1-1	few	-	TGTGCCAGCAGTGGATCCGCTGGGACTCCGACTGAAGCTTTCTTT	CASSGSAGTPTEAFF
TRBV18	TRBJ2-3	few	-	TGTGCCAGCTCACCGGTGGGGGGAGCCTCAGATACGCAGTATTTT	CASSPVGGASDTQYF
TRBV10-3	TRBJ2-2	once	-	TGTGCCATCAGTGAGTCAGGGGGACCGGAGCTGTTTTTT	CAISESGGPELFF
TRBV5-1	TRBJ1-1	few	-	TGCGCCAGCAGCTTCAGAGACAGAAGGAACACTGAAGCTTTCTTT	CASSFRDRRNTEAFF
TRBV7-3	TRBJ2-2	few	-	TGTGCCAGCAGCTTAAATCAGCCCGGGGAGCTGTTTTTT	CASSLNQPGELFF
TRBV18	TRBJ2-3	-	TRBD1	TGTGCCAGCTCACCACTGGGACAGGGGGCATCAGATACGCAGTATTTT	CASSPLGQGASDTQYF
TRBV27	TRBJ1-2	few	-	TGTGCCAGCTACAGTGGTTTTGCGTTTGGCTACACCTTC	CASYSGFAFGYTF
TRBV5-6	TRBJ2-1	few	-	TGTGCCAGCAGCCACAGGTCCTACAATGAGCAGTTCTTC	CASSHRSYNEQFF
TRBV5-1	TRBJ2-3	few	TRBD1	TGCGCCAGCAGCTTGGCGGGACAGAGCACAGATACGCAGTATTTT	CASSLAGQSTDTQYF
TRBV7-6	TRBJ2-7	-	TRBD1	TGTGCCAGCAGCTCCCCGGGACAGAGAACCTACGAGCAGTACTTC	CASSSPGQRTYEQYF
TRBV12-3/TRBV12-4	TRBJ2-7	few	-	TGTGCCAGCACCCAAAGACCGGGCTCCTACGAGCAGTACTTC	CASTQRPGSYEQYF